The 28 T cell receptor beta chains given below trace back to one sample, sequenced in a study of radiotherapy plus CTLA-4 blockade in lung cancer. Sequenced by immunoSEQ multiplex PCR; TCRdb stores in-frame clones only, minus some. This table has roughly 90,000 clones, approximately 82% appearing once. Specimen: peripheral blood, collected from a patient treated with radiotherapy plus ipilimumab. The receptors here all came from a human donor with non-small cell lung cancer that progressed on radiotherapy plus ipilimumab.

The DNA of the CDR3 is TGTGCCAGCAGTTTATTGGCTAGCGGGCCGAACACCGGGGAGCTGTTTTTT. This sequence encodes CASSLLASGPNTGELFF. The V and J genes are TRBV27 and TRBJ2-2, with 8 bases lining up with TRBD2. The CDR3 is made up of 17 amino acids. Per germline, CDR1 MNHEY and CDR2 SMNVEV (reference sequence). V lost 1 base and J lost 0; bases outside the gene matches: 4.

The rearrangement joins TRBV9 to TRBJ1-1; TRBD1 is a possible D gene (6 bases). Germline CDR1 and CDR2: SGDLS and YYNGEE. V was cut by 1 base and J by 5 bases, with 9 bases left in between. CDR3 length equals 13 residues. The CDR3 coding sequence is TGTGCCAGCAGCGTAAAGGGGGGTACTGAAGCTTTCTTT. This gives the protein CASSVKGGTEAFF. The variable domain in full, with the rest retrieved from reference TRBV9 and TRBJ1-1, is DSGVTQTPKHLITATGQRVTLRCSPRSGDLSVYWYQQSLDQGLQFLIQYYNGEERAKGNILERFSAQQFPDLHSELNLSSLELGDSALYFCASSVKGGTEAFFGQGTRLTVV.

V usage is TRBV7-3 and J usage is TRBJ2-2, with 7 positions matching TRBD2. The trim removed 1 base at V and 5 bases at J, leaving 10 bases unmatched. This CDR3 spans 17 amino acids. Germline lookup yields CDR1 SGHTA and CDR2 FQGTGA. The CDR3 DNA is TGTGCCAGCAGCTTAAATTTGGCGGGAGTCGGGACCGGGGAGCTGTTTTTT. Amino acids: CASSLNLAGVGTGELFF.

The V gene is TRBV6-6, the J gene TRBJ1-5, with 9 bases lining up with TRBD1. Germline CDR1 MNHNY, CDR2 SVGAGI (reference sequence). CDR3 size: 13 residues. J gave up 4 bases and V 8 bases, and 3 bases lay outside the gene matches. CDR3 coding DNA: TGTGCCAGCGGCGGGACAGGGAATCAGCCCCAGCATTTT. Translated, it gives CASGGTGNQPQHF.

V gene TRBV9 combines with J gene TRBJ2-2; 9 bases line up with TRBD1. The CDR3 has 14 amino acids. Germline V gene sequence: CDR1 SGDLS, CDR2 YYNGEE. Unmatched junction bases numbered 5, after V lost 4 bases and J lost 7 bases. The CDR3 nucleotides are TGTGCCAGCAGCTTAGGGACAGGGCTCGGGGAGCTGTTTTTT. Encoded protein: CASSLGTGLGELFF.

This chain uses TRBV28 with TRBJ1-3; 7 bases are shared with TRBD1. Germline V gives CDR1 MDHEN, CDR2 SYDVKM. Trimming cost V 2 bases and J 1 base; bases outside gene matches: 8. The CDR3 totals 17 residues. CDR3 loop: CASSLIQGSLSGNTIYF. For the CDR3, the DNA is TGTGCCAGCAGTTTAATACAGGGGAGTCTGTCTGGAAACACCATATATTTT.

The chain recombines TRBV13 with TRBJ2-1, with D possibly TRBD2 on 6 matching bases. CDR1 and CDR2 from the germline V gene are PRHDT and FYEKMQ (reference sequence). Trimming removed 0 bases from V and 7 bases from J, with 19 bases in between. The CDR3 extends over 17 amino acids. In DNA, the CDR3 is TGTGCCAGCAGCTTAGGCCCCGGGAGCCCATACATGAATGAGCAGTTCTTC. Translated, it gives CASSLGPGSPYMNEQFF.

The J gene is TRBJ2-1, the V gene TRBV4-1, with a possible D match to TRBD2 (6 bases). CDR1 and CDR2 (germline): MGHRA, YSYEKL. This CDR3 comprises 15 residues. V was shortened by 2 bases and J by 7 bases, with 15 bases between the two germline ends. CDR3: CASSQISGLLNEQFF. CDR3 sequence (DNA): TGCGCCAGCAGCCAAATTAGCGGACTCCTTAATGAGCAGTTCTTC.

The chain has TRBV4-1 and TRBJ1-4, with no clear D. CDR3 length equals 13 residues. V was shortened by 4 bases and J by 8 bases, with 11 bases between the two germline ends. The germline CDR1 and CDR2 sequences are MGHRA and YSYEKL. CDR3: CASSPLLGEKLFF. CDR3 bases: TGCGCCAGCAGCCCCCTCCTTGGGGAAAAACTGTTTTTT.

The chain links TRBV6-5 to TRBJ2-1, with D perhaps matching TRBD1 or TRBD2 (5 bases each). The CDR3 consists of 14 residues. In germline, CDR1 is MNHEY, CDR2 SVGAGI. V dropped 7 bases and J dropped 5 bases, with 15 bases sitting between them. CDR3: CASKEAEGNNEQFF. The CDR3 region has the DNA TGTGCCAGCAAGGAAGCCGAGGGGAACAATGAGCAGTTCTTC.

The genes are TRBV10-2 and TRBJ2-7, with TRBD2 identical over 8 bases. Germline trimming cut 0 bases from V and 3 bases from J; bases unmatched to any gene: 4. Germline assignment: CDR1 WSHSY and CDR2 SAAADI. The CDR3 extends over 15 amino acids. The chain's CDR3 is CASSESSREDYEQYV. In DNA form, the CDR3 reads TGCGCCAGCAGTGAGTCGTCGCGGGAGGACTACGAGCAGTACGTC.

CDR3 loop: CAWRGQGPILFEQYV. The CDR3 DNA follows: TGTGCCTGGAGGGGACAGGGGCCAATTCTTTTCGAGCAGTACGTC. V and J are TRBV30 and TRBJ2-7; 10 nucleotides line up with TRBD1. The V gene's germline CDR1 is GTSNPN and CDR2 SVGIG (reference sequence). V trimming: 3 bases; J trimming: 6 bases; junction bases outside the gene matches: 11. The CDR3 extends over 15 amino acids.

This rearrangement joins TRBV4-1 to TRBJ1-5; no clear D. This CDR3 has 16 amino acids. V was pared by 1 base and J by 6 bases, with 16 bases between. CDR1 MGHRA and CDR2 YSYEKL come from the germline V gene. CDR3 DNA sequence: TGCGCCAGCAGCCAAGTTTATGCAGCCTTGAGTCAGCCCCAGCATTTT. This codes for CASSQVYAALSQPQHF.

As DNA, the CDR3 is TGTGCCAGCAGCTTGTCAGGGTACGAGCAGTACTTC. Translated: CASSLSGYEQYF. J is TRBJ2-7 and V is TRBV5-5, with D perhaps matching TRBD1 (5 bases). Germline V lookup: CDR1 SGHKS, CDR2 YYEKEE (reference sequence). V lost 1 base, J lost 4 bases, and 6 bases lay in between. The CDR3 is 12 amino acids. The full variable domain, completed using reference TRBV5-5 and TRBJ2-7, is DAGVTQSPTHLIKTRGQQVTLRCSPISGHKSVSWYQQVLGQGPQFIFQYYEKEERGRGNFPDRFSARQFPNYSSELNVNALLLGDSALYLCASSLSGYEQYFGPGTRLTVT.

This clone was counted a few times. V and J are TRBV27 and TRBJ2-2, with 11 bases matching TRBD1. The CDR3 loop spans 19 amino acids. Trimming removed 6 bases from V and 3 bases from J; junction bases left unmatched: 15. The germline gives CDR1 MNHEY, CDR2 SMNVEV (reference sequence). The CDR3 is CASSPGAGTGGMYTGELFF. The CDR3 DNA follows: TGTGCCAGCAGCCCCGGGGCCGGGACAGGGGGAATGTACACCGGGGAGCTGTTTTTT.

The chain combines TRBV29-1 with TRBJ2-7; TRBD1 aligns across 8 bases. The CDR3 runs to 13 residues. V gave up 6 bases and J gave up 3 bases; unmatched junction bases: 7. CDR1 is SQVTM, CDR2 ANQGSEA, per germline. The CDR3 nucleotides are TGCAGCGTCCTCCTCACAGGGGGCTACGAGCAGTACGTC. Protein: CSVLLTGGYEQYV.

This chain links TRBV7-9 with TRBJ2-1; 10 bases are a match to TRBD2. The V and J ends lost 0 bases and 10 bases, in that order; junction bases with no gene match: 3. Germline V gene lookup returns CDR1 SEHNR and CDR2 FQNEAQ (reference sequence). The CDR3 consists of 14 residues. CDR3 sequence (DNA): TGTGCCAGCAGCTTAGCGGGACTAGCGATGGAGCAGTTCTTC. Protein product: CASSLAGLAMEQFF.

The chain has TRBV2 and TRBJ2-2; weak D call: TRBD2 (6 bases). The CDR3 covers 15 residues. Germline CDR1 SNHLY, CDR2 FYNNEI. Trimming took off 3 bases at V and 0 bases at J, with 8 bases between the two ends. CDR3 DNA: TGTGCCAGCAGTGACGGGACTCCGAACACCGGGGAGCTGTTTTTT. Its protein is CASSDGTPNTGELFF.

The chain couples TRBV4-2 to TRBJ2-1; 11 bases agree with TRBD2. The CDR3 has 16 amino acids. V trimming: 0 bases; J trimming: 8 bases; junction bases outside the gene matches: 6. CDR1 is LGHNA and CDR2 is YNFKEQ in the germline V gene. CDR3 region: CASSQDQASGRHEQFF. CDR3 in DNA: TGTGCCAGCAGCCAAGATCAGGCTAGCGGGAGGCATGAGCAGTTCTTC.

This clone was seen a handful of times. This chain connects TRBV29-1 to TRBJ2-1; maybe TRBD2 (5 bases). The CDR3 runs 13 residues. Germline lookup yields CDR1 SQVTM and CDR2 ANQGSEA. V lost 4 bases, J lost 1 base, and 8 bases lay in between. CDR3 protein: CSVGPGSYNEQFF. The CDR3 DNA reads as TGCAGCGTTGGGCCGGGGTCCTACAATGAGCAGTTCTTC.

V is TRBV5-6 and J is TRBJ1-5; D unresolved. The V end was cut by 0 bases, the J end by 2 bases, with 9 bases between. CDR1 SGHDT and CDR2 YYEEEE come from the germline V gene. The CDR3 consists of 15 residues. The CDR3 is CASSLAEFGNQPQHF. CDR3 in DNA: TGTGCCAGCAGCTTGGCCGAGTTCGGCAATCAGCCCCAGCATTTT. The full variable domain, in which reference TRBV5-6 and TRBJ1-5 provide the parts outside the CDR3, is DAGVTQSPTHLIKTRGQQVTLRCSPKSGHDTVSWYQQALGQGPQFIFQYYEEEERQRGNFPDRFSGHQFPNYSSELNVNALLLGDSALYLCASSLAEFGNQPQHFGDGTRLSIL.

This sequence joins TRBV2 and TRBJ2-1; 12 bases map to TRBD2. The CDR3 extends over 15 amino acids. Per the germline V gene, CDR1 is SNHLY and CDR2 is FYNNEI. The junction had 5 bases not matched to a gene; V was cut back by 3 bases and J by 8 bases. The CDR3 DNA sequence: TGTGCCAGCAGTGAGACGACTAGCGGGAGCGATGAGCAGTTCTTC. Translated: CASSETTSGSDEQFF.

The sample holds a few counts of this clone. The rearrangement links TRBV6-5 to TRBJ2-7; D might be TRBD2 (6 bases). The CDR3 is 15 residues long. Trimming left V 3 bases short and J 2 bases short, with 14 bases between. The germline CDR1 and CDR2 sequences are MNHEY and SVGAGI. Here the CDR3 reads CASSYSWGGTYEQYF. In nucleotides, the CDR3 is TGTGCCAGCAGTTATTCTTGGGGCGGGACCTACGAGCAGTACTTC.

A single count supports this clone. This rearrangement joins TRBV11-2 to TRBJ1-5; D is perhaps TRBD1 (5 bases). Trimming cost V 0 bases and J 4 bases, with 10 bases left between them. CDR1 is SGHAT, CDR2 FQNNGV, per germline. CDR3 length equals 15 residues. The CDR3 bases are TGTGCCAGCAGCTTAGAAGGGACGGAGAATCAGCCCCAGCATTTT. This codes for CASSLEGTENQPQHF.

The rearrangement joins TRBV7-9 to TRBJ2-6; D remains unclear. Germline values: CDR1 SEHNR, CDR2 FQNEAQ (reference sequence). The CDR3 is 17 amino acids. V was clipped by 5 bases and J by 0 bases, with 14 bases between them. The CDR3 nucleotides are TGTGCCAGCAGCACCTCAGGACGGTTCTCTGGGGCCAACGTCCTGACTTTC. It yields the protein CASSTSGRFSGANVLTF.

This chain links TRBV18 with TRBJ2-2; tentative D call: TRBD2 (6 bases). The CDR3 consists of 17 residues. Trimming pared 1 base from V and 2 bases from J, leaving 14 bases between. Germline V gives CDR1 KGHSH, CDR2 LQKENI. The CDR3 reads CASSPLSRTTNTGELFF. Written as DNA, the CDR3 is TGTGCCAGCTCACCACTCTCCAGGACTACCAACACCGGGGAGCTGTTTTTT.

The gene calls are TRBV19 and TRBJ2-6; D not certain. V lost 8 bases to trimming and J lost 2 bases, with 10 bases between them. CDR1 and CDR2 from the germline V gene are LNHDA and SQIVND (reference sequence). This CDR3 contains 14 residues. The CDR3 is CASSQSAGANVLTF. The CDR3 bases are TGTGCCAGTTCCCAGAGCGCTGGGGCCAACGTCCTGACTTTC.

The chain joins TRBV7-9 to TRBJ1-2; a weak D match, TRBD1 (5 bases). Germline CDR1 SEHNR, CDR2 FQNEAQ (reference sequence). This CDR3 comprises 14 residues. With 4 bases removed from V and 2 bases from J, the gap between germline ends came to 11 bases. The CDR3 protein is CASSSETENYGYTF. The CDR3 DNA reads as TGTGCCAGCAGCTCGGAGACAGAGAACTATGGCTACACCTTC.